This T cell receptor beta chain was documented in a study of blood T cell repertoires in COVID-19. Study-level information: Samples came from the United States, Italy and Spain, spanning acute and convalescent COVID-19.

V was shortened by 0 bases and J by 0 bases, with 15 bases between the two germline ends. CDR1 and CDR2 (germline): SGHNT, YYREEE (reference sequence). This CDR3 spans 17 amino acids. In the authors' workflow: Estimates of nucleated cell counts were drawn from the amplification of reference gene primers. Repertoires were generated with immunoSEQ multiplex PCR, while TCRdb's copy carries only in-frame clones and drops some. For V, J and clone size, that table is used; D and trimming come from the DNA. The sample contains under 90,000 clones, nearly 80% of which appear only once. This chain uses TRBV5-4 with TRBJ2-5, with D perhaps matching TRBD1 (6 bases). This sequence originates from a human donor in a cohort sampled during active COVID-19. The sequencing sample was made of peripheral blood. For the CDR3, the DNA is TGTGCCAGCAGCTTGGGAAACAGGGTCGAGTACCAAGAGACCCAGTACTTC. It codes for CASSLGNRVEYQETQYF. Complete variable domain (other parts from reference TRBV5-4 and TRBJ2-5): ETGVTQSPTHLIKTRGQQVTLRCSSQSGHNTVSWYQQALGQGPQFIFQYYREEENGRGNFPPRFSGLQFPNYSSELNVNALELDDSALYLCASSLGNRVEYQETQYFGPGTRLLVL.